The 8 T cell receptor beta chains presented below share a single source sample, sequenced in a study of T-cell reconstitution after alpha-beta-depleted transplantation in children. Researchers prepared the TCRbeta library using unique molecular identifiers, the study reports. TCRdb passed the PCR reads through MiXCR, listing each CDR3 protein once. The sample holds 300,000 to 400,000 distinct CDR3 sequences; 20% to 30% are singletons and the top ten take 9.5% to 12%. This specimen consisted of PBMCs, mostly from graft donor cells, obtained 180 days after TCRalphabeta/CD19-depleted stem cell transplant. The receptors come from a male patient younger than 18 who had a stem cell transplant for acute lymphoblastic leukemia, so the T cells may come from the graft donor.

The J gene is TRBJ2-3, the V gene TRBV9; no clear D gene. Germline-derived CDR1 and CDR2 are SGDLS and YYNGEE. This CDR3 is 13 amino acids long. Trimming left V 3 bases short and J 11 bases short, with 16 bases between. The CDR3 spells CASSGSPGLEQYF. DNA for the CDR3: TGTGCCAGCAGCGGGTCCCCAGGATTGGAGCAGTATTTT.

This clonotype was observed a few times. The chain employs TRBV7-7 and TRBJ2-5, with a tentative D call TRBD2 (6 bases). Looked up from germline, CDR1 is SSHAT and CDR2 is FNYEAQ (reference sequence). V lost 0 bases, J lost 3 bases, and 14 bases lay in between. The CDR3 is made up of 16 amino acids. CDR3 nucleotide sequence: TGTGCCAGCAGCTTAGCCCTCCCGACTAGTAAAGAGACCCAGTACTTC. It encodes CASSLALPTSKETQYF.

The V call is TRBV5-1, the J call TRBJ1-6, with 10 bases lining up with TRBD1. Germline CDR1 SGHRS, CDR2 YFSETQ. The CDR3 loop spans 18 amino acids. The V segment lost 1 base and the J segment 4 bases; nucleotides outside the gene matches: 8. CDR3 amino acids: CASSLLRQGAGYNSPLHF. The CDR3 nucleotides read TGCGCCAGCAGCTTGCTGCGACAGGGGGCAGGTTATAATTCACCCCTCCACTTT.

This clonotype was seen ten or more times. The chain combines TRBV4-1 with TRBJ2-3; D might be TRBD2 (6 bases). V gave up 1 base and J gave up 3 bases, with 11 bases separating them. Looked up from germline, CDR1 is MGHRA and CDR2 is YSYEKL. This CDR3 has 15 residues. The CDR3 nucleotides read TGCGCCAGCAGCCAAGGACTAGTGAGGACAGATACGCAGTATTTT. Protein sequence: CASSQGLVRTDTQYF.

The chain has TRBV5-1 and TRBJ2-5; no clear D gene. The CDR3 contains 12 residues. The V gene lost 2 bases and the J gene lost 7 bases, with 9 bases spanning the gap. The germline gives CDR1 SGHRS, CDR2 YFSETQ. DNA for the CDR3: TGCGCCAGCAGCTTCTCCCCTGGGACCCAGTACTTC. Translated: CASSFSPGTQYF.

This chain links TRBV18 with TRBJ2-7; 9 bases match TRBD1. The germline gives CDR1 KGHSH, CDR2 LQKENI. The V segment lost 0 bases and the J segment 2 bases; nucleotides outside the gene matches: 8. The CDR3 totals 17 residues. Here the CDR3 reads CASSPPGQGRETYEQYF. Here the CDR3 DNA reads TGTGCCAGCTCACCACCGGGACAGGGACGTGAGACCTACGAGCAGTACTTC.

The V and J genes are TRBV12-3 or TRBV12-4 and TRBJ1-5; D uncertain. CDR3 size: 15 residues. The V end lost 1 base, the J end lost 3 bases, and 10 bases lay between the germline ends. CDR3 loop: CASSLEPTDNQPQHF. DNA of the CDR3: TGTGCCAGCAGTTTAGAGCCAACAGACAATCAGCCCCAGCATTTT.

The J gene is TRBJ2-1, the V gene TRBV7-2, with TRBD2 identical over 9 bases. This CDR3 has 14 residues. Germline CDR1 and CDR2: SGHTA and FQGNSA. The junction had 8 bases not matched to a gene; V was cut back by 7 bases and J by 7 bases. The CDR3 bases are TGTGCCAGCAACGTAGTAAGCGGGAGGAATGAGCAGTTCTTC. The encoded protein is CASNVVSGRNEQFF.